The present entry profiles one TCR beta chain with its context. What it binds is unknown. This sample was included in a study of blood T cells in healthy people across ages. Regarding the study as a whole: It was the long-lived donors that had more naive CD4+ cells and higher diversity than aged donors. Observed TCR beta diversity per million T cells went down as age went up. This fall followed a roughly linear course with age. TCR beta diversity correlated strongly with naive T cell percentage.

Combining a sample-barcoded 5' primer with a J-beta primer mix, a second PCR ran for 7 to 11 cycles. TCRdb re-analysed the 5' RACE reads in MiXCR, keeping a single row per CDR3 protein. The data show hundreds of thousands of distinct CDR3 sequences, roughly 45% seen once. The CDR3 extends over 14 amino acids. The junction had 8 bases not matched to a gene; V was cut back by 8 bases and J by 7 bases. Germline V gene lookup returns CDR1 MDHEN and CDR2 SYDVKM. Every donor contributed about 10 milliliters of peripheral blood by blood draw. The receptor was isolated from a woman aged 55-69 years in good health. The sequencing sample was made of blood. The V and J genes are TRBV28 and TRBJ1-4; 9 nucleotides match TRBD1. The chain's CDR3 is CASSPGQGVEKLFF. CDR3 nucleotide sequence: TGTGCCAGCTCTCCGGGACAGGGCGTTGAAAAACTGTTTTTT.